This TCR beta chain was sequenced during a study of OX40 agonist ivuxolimab in advanced cancers. The CDR3 is 15 amino acids. CDR1 is SEHNR and CDR2 is FQNEAQ in the germline V gene (reference sequence). Trimming stripped 1 base from V and 0 bases from J, with 6 bases between. The method was immunoSEQ multiplex PCR; TCRdb's version includes in-frame clones alone and lacks a portion of them. Of some 73,000 clones in the sample, more than 80% were seen once. V is TRBV7-9 and J is TRBJ1-4; D is unclear. This clonotype was obtained from an adult with an advanced solid tumor such as melanoma, head and neck, liver or kidney cancer. Material: CD4+ or CD8+ T cells sorted from blood, obtained in a trial of the OX40 agonist ivuxolimab. This chain's CDR3 is CASSLVNPTNEKLFF. The CDR3 DNA follows: TGTGCCAGCAGCTTAGTGAACCCAACTAATGAAAAACTGTTTTTT.